The present entry profiles one TCR beta chain with its context. What it binds is not known. PCR was performed using 60 Vbeta and 13 Jbeta primers. The protocol was immunoSEQ multiplex PCR, while the TCRdb copy is restricted to in-frame clones and leaves out a portion. This table has around 200,000 clones, approximately 80% appearing once. The data were obtained in a study of cytomegalovirus exposure and HLA in healthy donors. Across the whole study: Findings of an earlier analysis included under 140 million unique TCR beta sequences from 200 million or so T cells.

Whole-study findings and limits: Later on, an analysis showed TCR association rates differing by HLA locus, with DRB1 the most and HLA-C the fewest.

V lost 0 bases and J lost 7, with 7 bases in between. The CDR3 is 13 amino acids. Germline V lookup: CDR1 MNHNY, CDR2 SVGAGI (reference sequence). The sequence came from a boy aged 10-17 years in good health and CMV-seronegative. V is TRBV6-6 and J is TRBJ2-1, with D hard to call. The sequenced sample was PBMCs. The DNA of the CDR3 is TGTGCCAGCAGTTACTCCGCGGAGAATGAGCAGTTCTTC. As protein: CASSYSAENEQFF.